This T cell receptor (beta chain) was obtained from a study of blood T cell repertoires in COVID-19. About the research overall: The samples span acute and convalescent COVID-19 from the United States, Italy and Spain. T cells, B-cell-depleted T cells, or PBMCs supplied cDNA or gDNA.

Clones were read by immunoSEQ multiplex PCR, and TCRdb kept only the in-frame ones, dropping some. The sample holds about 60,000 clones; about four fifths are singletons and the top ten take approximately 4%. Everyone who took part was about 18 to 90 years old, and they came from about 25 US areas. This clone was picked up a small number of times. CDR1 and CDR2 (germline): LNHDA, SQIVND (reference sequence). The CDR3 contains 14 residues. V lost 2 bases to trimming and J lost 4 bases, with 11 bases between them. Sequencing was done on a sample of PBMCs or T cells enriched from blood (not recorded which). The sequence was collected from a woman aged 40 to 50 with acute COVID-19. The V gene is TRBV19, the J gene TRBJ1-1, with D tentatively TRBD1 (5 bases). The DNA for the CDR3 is TGTGCCAGTAGTATAAGGGGTTTCGGCACTGAAGCTTTCTTT. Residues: CASSIRGFGTEAFF.